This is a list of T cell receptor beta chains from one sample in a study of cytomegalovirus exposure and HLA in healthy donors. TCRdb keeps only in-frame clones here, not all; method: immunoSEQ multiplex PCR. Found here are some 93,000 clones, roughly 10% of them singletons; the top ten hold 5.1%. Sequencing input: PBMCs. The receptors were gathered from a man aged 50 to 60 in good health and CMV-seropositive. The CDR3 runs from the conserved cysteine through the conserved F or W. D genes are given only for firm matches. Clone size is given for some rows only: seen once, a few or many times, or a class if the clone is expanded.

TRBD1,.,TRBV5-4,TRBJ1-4,TGTGCCAGCAGCTTTAATACCCTAGGACAGGGGGCGTCAGAAAGAGAAAAACTGTTTTTT,CASSFNTLGQGASEREKLFF
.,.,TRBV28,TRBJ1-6,TGTGCCAGCAGAGGAGGGGTTGACTATAATTCACCCCTCCACTTT,CASRGGVDYNSPLHF
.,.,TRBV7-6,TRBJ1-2,TGTGCCAGCAGCTTAGAGGCCAGCGGCCCCTATGGCTACACCTTC,CASSLEASGPYGYTF
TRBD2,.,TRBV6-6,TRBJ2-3,TGTGCCAGCAGTACTTCTAGCGGGAGTAATACGCAGTATTTT,CASSTSSGSNTQYF
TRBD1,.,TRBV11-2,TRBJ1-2,TGTGCCAGCAGCCAAGGACAGGGAGTCAGTAGTGGCTACACCTTC,CASSQGQGVSSGYTF
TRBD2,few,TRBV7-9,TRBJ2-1,TGTGCCAGCAGCTCCTTCCCAGCGGGATTTCGGAATGAGCAGTTCTTC,CASSSFPAGFRNEQFF
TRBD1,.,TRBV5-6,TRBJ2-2,TGTGCCAGCAGTACTGGGACAGTTAGGCCCGGGGAGCTGTTTTTT,CASSTGTVRPGELFF
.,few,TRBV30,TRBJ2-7,TGTGCCTGGAGTCCCCTAGGGGAAGGCGAGCAGTACTTC,CAWSPLGEGEQYF
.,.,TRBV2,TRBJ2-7,TGTGCCAGCGCCCTGGAGGAGGCTACCTACGAGCAGTACTTC,CASALEEATYEQYF
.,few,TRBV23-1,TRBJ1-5,TGCGCCAGCCCCGAGGAGGCCAATCAGCCCCAGCATTTT,CASPEEANQPQHF
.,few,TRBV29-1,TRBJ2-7,TGCAGCGTTGGGACTACATACGAGCAGTACTTC,CSVGTTYEQYF
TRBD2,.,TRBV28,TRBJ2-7,TGTGCCAGCAGGCCCGGGACTAGCCTCTACGAGCAGTACTTC,CASRPGTSLYEQYF
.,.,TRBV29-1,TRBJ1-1,TGCAGCGTTGACGGTGGGGAGGGCACTGAAGCTTTCTTT,CSVDGGEGTEAFF
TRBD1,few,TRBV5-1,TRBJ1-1,TGCGCCAGCAGCTTACAGGGGGCGATCACTGAAGCTTTCTTT,CASSLQGAITEAFF
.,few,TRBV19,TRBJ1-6,TGTGCCAGTAGGCGGGACTGGAGGGAGAATTCACCCCTCCACTTT,CASRRDWRENSPLHF
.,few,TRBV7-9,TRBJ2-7,TGTGCCAGCAGCTTAGGTGCGGTGGGGCTTGGCGAGCAGTACTTC,CASSLGAVGLGEQYF
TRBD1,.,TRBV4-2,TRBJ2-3,TGTGCCAGCAGCCAAGAGCGGTCACAGGGGGTGACAGATACGCAGTATTTT,CASSQERSQGVTDTQYF
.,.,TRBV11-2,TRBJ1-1,TGTGCCAGCAGCGGACCGGGTCAGCGCCGGGGTGCTTTCTTT,CASSGPGQRRGAFF
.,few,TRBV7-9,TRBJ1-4,TGTGCCAGCAGCACAGGGACCGATCTAACTAATGAAAAACTGTTTTTT,CASSTGTDLTNEKLFF
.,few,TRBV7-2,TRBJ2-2,TGTGCCAGCAGCCAAATAAGCGGAGTTGGGGAGCTGTTTTTT,CASSQISGVGELFF
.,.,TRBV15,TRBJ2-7,TGTGCCACCAGCAGAGGGTCCAGTACCTACGAGCAGTACTTC,CATSRGSSTYEQYF
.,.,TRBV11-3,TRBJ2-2,TGTGCCAGCAGTCCCAGCCGAGGGGGCACCGGGGAGCTGTTTTTT,CASSPSRGGTGELFF
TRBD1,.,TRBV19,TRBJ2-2,TGTGCCACCACGAGGGGGCTTAACACCGGGGAGCTGTTTTTT,CATTRGLNTGELFF
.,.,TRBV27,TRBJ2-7,TGTGCCAGCAGTTCTTACAGAAGCTACGAGCAGTACTTC,CASSSYRSYEQYF
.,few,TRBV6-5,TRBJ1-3,TGTGCCAGCAGTACCAGGGGTTCTGGAAACACCATATATTTT,CASSTRGSGNTIYF
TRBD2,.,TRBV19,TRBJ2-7,TGTGCCAGTACCGGACTAGCGGGAGGAGGCGAGCAGTACTTC,CASTGLAGGGEQYF
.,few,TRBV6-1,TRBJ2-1,TGTGCCAGCAGTGGCGCCAAGGCGGGGACCTACAATGAGCAGTTCTTC,CASSGAKAGTYNEQFF
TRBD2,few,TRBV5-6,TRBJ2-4,TGTGCCAGCAGCTTGGCGGGGGGGTGGAGCATTCAGTACTTC,CASSLAGGWSIQYF
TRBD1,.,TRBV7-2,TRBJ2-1,TGTGCCAGCAGCCAACGGGACAGACCCTACAATGAGCAGTTCTTC,CASSQRDRPYNEQFF
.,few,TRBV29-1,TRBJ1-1,TGCAGCGTTGAGTTGGGGTCCAGGGGTGAAGCTTTCTTT,CSVELGSRGEAFF
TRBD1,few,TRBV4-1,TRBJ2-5,TGCGCCAGCAGCTCATCACAGGGGGTGGGGACCCAGTACTTC,CASSSSQGVGTQYF
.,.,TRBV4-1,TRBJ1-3,TGCGCCAGCAGCCAGGCTGTTAGGGGTCCTGGAAACACCATATATTTT,CASSQAVRGPGNTIYF
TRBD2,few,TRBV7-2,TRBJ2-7,TGTGCCAGCAGCCCTACTAGCGGGAGCTCCTACGAGCAGTACTTC,CASSPTSGSSYEQYF
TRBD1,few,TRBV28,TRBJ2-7,TGTGCCAGCAGTCCCACCGGGACAGGGAGGTTCAACGAGCAGTACTTC,CASSPTGTGRFNEQYF
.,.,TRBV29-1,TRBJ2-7,TGCAGCGTTAGGAGCGATTCCTACGAGCAGTACTTC,CSVRSDSYEQYF
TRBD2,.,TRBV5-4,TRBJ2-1,TGTGCCAGCAGCTTGGTGCTAGCGGCGGCGGGTGAGCAGTTCTTC,CASSLVLAAAGEQFF
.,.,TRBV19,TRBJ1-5,TGTGCCAGTATGATAGGGGCGGGAGAACAGCCCCAGCATTTT,CASMIGAGEQPQHF
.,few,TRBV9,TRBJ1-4,TGTGCCAGCAGCGCGAGGGGCAGGGAGGGCGAAAAACTGTTTTTT,CASSARGREGEKLFF
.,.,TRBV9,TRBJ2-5,TGTGCCAGCAGCGTAGACGGAGAGACCCAGTACTTC,CASSVDGETQYF
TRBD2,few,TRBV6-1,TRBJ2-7,TGTGCCAGCAGTGGAAGCGGGAGGCCAACCTACGAGCAGTACTTC,CASSGSGRPTYEQYF
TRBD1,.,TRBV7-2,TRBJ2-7,TGTGCCAGCAGCTTAGCTTCGGGACAGACCTACGAGCAGTACTTC,CASSLASGQTYEQYF
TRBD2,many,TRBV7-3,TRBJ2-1,TGTGCCAGCAGCCCAGCGGGAGGGGTCAATGAGCAGTTCTTC,CASSPAGGVNEQFF
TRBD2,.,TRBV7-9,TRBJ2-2,TGTGCCAGCAGCTTAGGTCTAGCGGATAACACCGGGGAGCTGTTTTTT,CASSLGLADNTGELFF
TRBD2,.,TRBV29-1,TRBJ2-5,TGCAGCGTTGAATTAGCGGGAAGAGAGACCCAGTACTTC,CSVELAGRETQYF
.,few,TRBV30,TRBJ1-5,TGTGCCTGGAGTGAAAGCCTCAATCAGCCCCAGCATTTT,CAWSESLNQPQHF
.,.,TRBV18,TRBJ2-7,TGTGCCAGCTCACCAGGCCTTACTAGGGGGGAGCAGTACTTC,CASSPGLTRGEQYF
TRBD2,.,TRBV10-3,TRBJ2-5,TGTGCCATCAGTGAGTCTTGGGGGCTAGCGGGAGACTTC,CAISESWGLAGDF
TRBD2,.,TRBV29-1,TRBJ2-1,TGCAGCGTAGCTAGGACTAGCGGGGGATACAATGAGCAGTTCTTC,CSVARTSGGYNEQFF
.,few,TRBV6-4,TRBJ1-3,TGTGCCAGCAGTGACTCGAGGCAGTCACCTGGAAACACCATATATTTT,CASSDSRQSPGNTIYF
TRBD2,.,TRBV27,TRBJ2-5,TGTGCCAGCAGTTTTAGCGGGGAAGAGACCCAGTACTTC,CASSFSGEETQYF
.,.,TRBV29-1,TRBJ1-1,TGCAGCGTTGATAAATCGGGACTGCCGAACACTGAAGCTTTCTTT,CSVDKSGLPNTEAFF
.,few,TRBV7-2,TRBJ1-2,TGTGCCAGCAGCCCACAGGAAAACTATGGCTACACCTTC,CASSPQENYGYTF
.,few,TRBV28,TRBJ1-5,TGTGCCAGCAGCACTACAGGGCTGGTGTTCATAAATAGCAATCAGCCCCAGCATTTT,CASSTTGLVFINSNQPQHF
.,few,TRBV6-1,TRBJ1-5,TGTGCCAGCAGTCCCTCGGGGGGAAGCGGTCAGCCCCAGCATTTT,CASSPSGGSGQPQHF
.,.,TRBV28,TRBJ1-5,TGTGCCAGTATCCCGGCCGCTAGAGCCCAGCATTTT,CASIPAARAQHF
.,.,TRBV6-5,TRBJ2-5,TGTGCCAGCAGTTACTCGAATGCCAGGGGCTCCCGGACCCAGTACTTC,CASSYSNARGSRTQYF
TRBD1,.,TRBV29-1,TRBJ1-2,TGCAGCGTTGAGGGACAGGGTCGCTATGGCTACACCTTC,CSVEGQGRYGYTF
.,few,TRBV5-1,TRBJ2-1,TGCGCCAGCAGCTTGGGAGGGAGCTCCTACAATGAGCAGTTCTTC,CASSLGGSSYNEQFF